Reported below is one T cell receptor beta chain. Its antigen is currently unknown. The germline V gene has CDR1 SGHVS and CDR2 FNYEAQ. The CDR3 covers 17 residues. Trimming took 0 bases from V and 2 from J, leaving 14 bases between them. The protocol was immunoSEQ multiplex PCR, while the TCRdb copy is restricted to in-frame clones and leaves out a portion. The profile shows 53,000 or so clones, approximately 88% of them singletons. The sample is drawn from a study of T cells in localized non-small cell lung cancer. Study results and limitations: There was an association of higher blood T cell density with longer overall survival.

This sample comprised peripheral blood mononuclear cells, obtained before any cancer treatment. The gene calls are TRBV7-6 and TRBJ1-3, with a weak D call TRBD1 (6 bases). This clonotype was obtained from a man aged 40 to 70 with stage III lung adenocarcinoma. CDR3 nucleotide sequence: TGTGCCAGCAGCTTAGCGCACAGGGAGGAGGCTGGAAACACCATATATTTT. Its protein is CASSLAHREEAGNTIYF.